A single sample gave rise to the 32 T cell receptor beta chains below, sequenced in a study of control samples from healthy donors and cancer patients. The protocol was immunoSEQ multiplex PCR, while the TCRdb copy is restricted to in-frame clones and leaves out a portion. The table shows 100,000 to 150,000 clones, with around 90% occurring only once. The sequenced material came from blood. Source of these receptors: a man aged 18 to 30 in good health.

The rearrangement uses TRBV25-1 and TRBJ1-2; D ambiguous. This CDR3 has 14 residues. The V and J ends lost 4 bases and 1 base respectively, with 10 bases between them. CDR1 and CDR2 (germline): MGHDK, SYGVNS. CDR3 in amino acids: CASSAISINYGYTF. CDR3 nucleotide sequence: TGTGCCAGCAGTGCTATATCCATTAACTATGGCTACACCTTC.

The chain uses TRBV3-1 (or the pseudogene TRBV3-2) and TRBJ2-2; the match to TRBD2 covers 11 bases. The CDR3 runs to 15 residues. The J segment lost 4 bases and the V segment lost 6 bases, leaving 4 bases of the junction unmatched. Germline values: CDR1 LGHDT, CDR2 YNNKEL (reference sequence). The CDR3 loop is CASSQLAGATGELFF. Written as DNA, the CDR3 is TGTGCCAGCAGTCAACTAGCGGGGGCCACCGGGGAGCTGTTTTTT.

The chain uses TRBV4-1 and TRBJ1-2; no definite D call. The CDR3 extends over 14 amino acids. Germline V gives CDR1 MGHRA, CDR2 YSYEKL. Trimming shortened V by 1 base and J by 4 bases, and 10 bases separated the two germline ends. As DNA, the CDR3 is TGCGCCAGCAGCCAAGCTTCCACCTCCTATGGCTACACCTTC. Translating it yields CASSQASTSYGYTF.

The chain combines TRBV5-1 with TRBJ2-5; 10 nucleotides line up with TRBD2. This CDR3 spans 15 amino acids. The junction had 8 bases not matched to a gene; V was cut back by 4 bases and J by 5 bases. Germline lookup yields CDR1 SGHRS and CDR2 YFSETQ. CDR3: CASSPTGTSEETQYF. Written as DNA, the CDR3 is TGCGCCAGCAGCCCAACCGGGACTAGCGAGGAGACCCAGTACTTC.

The chain is built from TRBV27 and TRBJ1-1; D might be TRBD1 (5 bases). The V end lost 5 bases, the J end lost 2 bases, and 18 bases lay between the germline ends. The CDR3 consists of 16 residues. Germline CDR1 and CDR2: MNHEY and SMNVEV (reference sequence). The CDR3 DNA reads as TGTGCCAGCAGTGGCGGGGCCTCCTCATTAAACACTGAAGCTTTCTTT. Amino acids: CASSGGASSLNTEAFF.

The chain uses TRBV5-8 and TRBJ2-6, with 9 nucleotides matching TRBD1. The V segment lost 5 bases and the J segment 3 bases; nucleotides outside the gene matches: 9. This CDR3 region has 17 residues. The germline gives CDR1 SGHTS, CDR2 YDEGEE. The CDR3, as DNA: TGTGCCAGCAGTCCGCCGGGACAGGGAAATGGGGCCAACGTCCTGACTTTC. Its protein is CASSPPGQGNGANVLTF.

The rearrangement uses TRBV29-1 and TRBJ2-3, with a tentative D call TRBD1 (5 bases). The CDR3 extends over 14 amino acids. Germline V CDR1 and CDR2: SQVTM, ANQGSEA. V lost 4 bases, J lost 2 bases, and 13 bases lay in between. DNA of the CDR3: TGCAGCGTTGCTCATCAGGGATTCACAGATACGCAGTATTTT. It encodes CSVAHQGFTDTQYF.

This clone came up once. The V and J genes are TRBV27 and TRBJ2-5; possible D gene TRBD1, 5 bases. The CDR3 sequence is 15 residues long. Germline CDR1 reads MNHEY; CDR2 reads SMNVEV (reference sequence). V was pared by 5 bases and J by 4 bases, with 17 bases between. CDR3 in DNA: TGTGCCAGCAGTAGGTCGCAGGGATCGGGAGAGACCCAGTACTTC. Amino acid sequence: CASSRSQGSGETQYF.

This chain links TRBV29-1 with TRBJ1-4; 7 bases are shared with TRBD1. The trim removed 5 bases at V and 8 bases at J, leaving 14 bases unmatched. This CDR3 has 15 residues. Germline CDR1 SQVTM, CDR2 ANQGSEA. Here the CDR3 reads CSVSPSRGLGEKLFF. The CDR3 coding sequence is TGCAGCGTTTCACCGTCTAGGGGGCTCGGGGAAAAACTGTTTTTT.

The chain combines TRBV30 with TRBJ2-1; no clear D gene. In germline, CDR1 is GTSNPN, CDR2 SVGIG (reference sequence). This CDR3 contains 13 residues. The germline V and J ends were trimmed by 2 bases and 1 base, with 6 bases remaining between them. In nucleotides, the CDR3 is TGTGCCTGGAGTACCCATTCCTACAATGAGCAGTTCTTC. It codes for CAWSTHSYNEQFF.

The chain carries TRBV7-9 and TRBJ2-7, with 11 positions matching TRBD2. Unmatched junction bases numbered 8, after V lost 4 bases and J lost 6 bases. The CDR3 has 15 amino acids. Looked up from germline, CDR1 is SEHNR and CDR2 is FQNEAQ (reference sequence). CDR3 residues: CASSSVPGLAAEQYV. The CDR3 region has the DNA TGTGCCAGCAGCTCAGTTCCGGGACTAGCGGCCGAGCAGTACGTC.

There are a few counts of this clone. CDR3 residues: CASSVAPYRAYSNQPQHF. The DNA for the CDR3 is TGTGCCAGCAGCGTGGCCCCCTACAGGGCCTATAGCAATCAGCCCCAGCATTTT. The chain has TRBV2 and TRBJ1-5; possibly TRBD1 for D (6 bases). Germline V gene sequence: CDR1 SNHLY, CDR2 FYNNEI. This CDR3 is 18 amino acids long. V shed 6 bases and J shed 0 bases, with 21 bases lying between them.

The chain has TRBV4-1 and TRBJ1-4; a possible D gene is TRBD1 (5 bases). The germline gives CDR1 MGHRA, CDR2 YSYEKL. With 3 bases removed from V and 5 bases from J, the gap between germline ends came to 13 bases. The CDR3 sequence is 15 residues long. CDR3: CASSQAGTGNEKLFF. The CDR3 bases are TGCGCCAGCAGCCAGGCCGGGACGGGGAATGAAAAACTGTTTTTT.

The chain joins TRBV20-1 to TRBJ2-3, with 12 bases matching TRBD2. With V trimmed by 3 bases and J by 5 bases, 6 bases remained unmatched. Germline V CDR1 and CDR2: DFQATT, SNEGSKA (reference sequence). This CDR3 has 15 residues. The CDR3 protein is CSASQRTSGEDTQYF. For the CDR3, the DNA is TGCAGTGCTAGTCAGAGGACTAGCGGGGAAGATACGCAGTATTTT.

The chain joins TRBV6-2 or TRBV6-3 to TRBJ2-7; 9 bases align to TRBD2. V was clipped by 3 bases and J by 2 bases; unmatched bases: 14. This CDR3 is 18 amino acids long. Per the germline V gene, CDR1 is MNHEY and CDR2 is SVGEGT. This CDR3 is CASSYILAGAIPTYEQYF. The CDR3 DNA follows: TGTGCCAGCAGTTATATACTAGCGGGCGCAATACCGACCTACGAGCAGTACTTC.

The chain carries TRBV2 and TRBJ2-1; D not certain. There are 15 residues in the CDR3. Germline assignment: CDR1 SNHLY and CDR2 FYNNEI. The ends were cut back, 3 bases at V and 0 bases at J, with 9 bases in the middle. The CDR3 bases are TGTGCCAGCAGTGATGACATGGGCTCCTACAATGAGCAGTTCTTC. Translation gives CASSDDMGSYNEQFF.

This chain connects TRBV4-1 to TRBJ2-1, with a tentative D call TRBD2 (5 bases). From germline, CDR1 is MGHRA and CDR2 YSYEKL. V was cut by 1 base and J by 9 bases, with 7 bases left in between. The CDR3 is 12 amino acids. This chain's CDR3 is CASSQAGIEQFF. CDR3 coding DNA: TGCGCCAGCAGCCAAGCGGGGATTGAGCAGTTCTTC.

V usage is TRBV6-5 and J usage is TRBJ2-7; 13 bases align to TRBD2. Per germline, CDR1 MNHEY and CDR2 SVGAGI. J gave up 6 bases and V 5 bases, and 4 bases lay outside the gene matches. There are 14 residues in the CDR3. CDR3 amino acids: CASSPGLAGAEQYV. The DNA of the CDR3 is TGTGCCAGCAGTCCCGGACTAGCGGGAGCCGAGCAGTACGTC.

Here the CDR3 DNA reads TGTGCCACCAGCAAGAATCAGCCCCAGCATTTT. Protein sequence: CATSKNQPQHF. This chain joins TRBV24-1 and TRBJ1-5; D is uncertain. The germline gives CDR1 KGHDR, CDR2 SFDVKD. The length of the CDR3 is 11 residues. Trimming left V 7 bases short and J 4 bases short, with 4 bases between.

Only one count was recorded for this clone. CDR3 sequence reads: CASSQDTGISSAFF. CDR3 in DNA: TGCGCCAGCAGCCAAGACACAGGGATCTCTTCGGCTTTCTTT. This chain connects TRBV4-3 to TRBJ1-1; TRBD1 is a possible D gene (6 bases). Germline CDR1 is LGHNA and CDR2 is YSLEER. There are 14 residues in the CDR3. V lost 0 bases, J lost 11 bases, and 16 bases lay in between.

The chain is built from TRBV18 and TRBJ1-1; 9 bases match TRBD1. The CDR3 is 15 residues long. Germline-derived CDR1 and CDR2 are KGHSH and LQKENI. V lost 4 bases and J lost 4; bases outside the gene matches: 7. The chain's CDR3 is CASSLTGTGSTEAFF. The CDR3 DNA reads TGTGCCAGCTCACTGACCGGGACAGGGAGCACTGAAGCTTTCTTT.

J is TRBJ2-1 and V is TRBV6-5, with 12 nucleotides matching TRBD2. This CDR3 has 15 amino acids. V lost 7 bases to trimming and J lost 4 bases; unmatched junction nucleotides: 5. Germline CDR1 MNHEY, CDR2 SVGAGI. The CDR3, as DNA: TGTGCCAGCATCCCGACTAGCGGGAGTTACAATGAGCAGTTCTTC. It codes for CASIPTSGSYNEQFF.

The CDR3 nucleotides are TGTGCCAGCAGCAGTGTGCCTTTGGAGCAGTACGTC. Translation: CASSSVPLEQYV. The chain recombines TRBV21-1 with TRBJ2-7. TRBV21-1 is recorded as a pseudogene. The CDR3 is made up of 12 amino acids.

The chain is built from TRBV3-1 (or the pseudogene TRBV3-2) and TRBJ2-2; 13 bases map to TRBD2. There are 19 residues in the CDR3. Trimming at V came to 4 bases and at J to 2 bases, leaving 10 bases not matched to a gene. Germline CDR1 LGHDT, CDR2 YNNKEL (reference sequence). In DNA form, the CDR3 reads TGTGCCAGCAGCCCACTAGCGGGAGGGCCAGAATCAAACACCGGGGAGCTGTTTTTT. It is translated as CASSPLAGGPESNTGELFF.

The rearrangement links TRBV18 to TRBJ1-2; tentatively, D is TRBD1 (5 bases). Germline V gives CDR1 KGHSH, CDR2 LQKENI. This CDR3 has 16 amino acids. V gave up 3 bases and J gave up 3 bases, with 17 bases separating them. CDR3 loop: CASSPPSVGGDYGYTF. CDR3 nucleotides: TGTGCCAGCTCACCGCCCTCAGTTGGGGGAGACTATGGCTACACCTTC.

The chain joins TRBV12-3 or TRBV12-4 to TRBJ1-2; D ambiguous. The CDR3 runs to 13 residues. V was clipped by 8 bases and J by 0 bases, with 10 bases between them. CDR3 residues: CASGSAANYGYTF. The CDR3 region has the DNA TGTGCCAGCGGCAGCGCCGCTAACTATGGCTACACCTTC.

The rearrangement uses TRBV19 and TRBJ1-2; D is possibly TRBD1 (5 bases). The CDR3 has 16 residues. From germline, CDR1 is LNHDA and CDR2 SQIVND (reference sequence). V shed 3 bases and J shed 3 bases, with 17 bases lying between them. The CDR3 region is CASSIVGRGVDYGYTF. The CDR3 nucleotides read TGTGCCAGTAGTATCGTGGGCCGGGGGGTGGACTATGGCTACACCTTC.

This chain connects TRBV9 to TRBJ1-2; 8 bases match TRBD1. The trim removed 4 bases at V and 2 bases at J, leaving 4 bases unmatched. This CDR3 comprises 14 residues. Germline CDR1 reads SGDLS; CDR2 reads YYNGEE. The CDR3, as DNA: TGTGCCAGCAGCCCCCGACAGGGGAACTATGGCTACACCTTC. Translated: CASSPRQGNYGYTF.

This chain uses TRBV6-4 with TRBJ2-1; 7 bases are shared with TRBD2. The V segment lost 2 bases and the J segment 5 bases; nucleotides outside the gene matches: 3. CDR1 and CDR2 (germline): MRHNA, SNTAGT. The CDR3 loop spans 14 amino acids. As DNA, the CDR3 is TGTGCCAGCAGTGACGGTGGGGGGGACAATGAGCAGTTCTTC. Its protein is CASSDGGGDNEQFF.

The rearrangement joins TRBV6-6 to TRBJ1-5, with TRBD1 as a possible D gene (6 bases). Germline-derived CDR1 and CDR2 are MNHNY and SVGAGI (reference sequence). Deletions cut 7 bases from V and 6 bases from J, with 16 bases between. This CDR3 has 14 residues. The CDR3 nucleotides read TGTGCCAGCATGGGGCAGGGGAAGATTCAGCCCCAGCATTTT. Residues: CASMGQGKIQPQHF.

The J gene is TRBJ2-1, the V gene TRBV5-6, with TRBD1 matching over 7 bases. CDR1 is SGHDT and CDR2 is YYEEEE in the germline V gene. After removal of 3 bases from V and 4 bases from J, the junction contained 10 bases not matched to a gene. This CDR3 comprises 16 residues. CDR3 DNA: TGTGCCAGCAGCTCAGGACAGGTCCGATCTTACAATGAGCAGTTCTTC. It is translated as CASSSGQVRSYNEQFF.

This rearrangement joins TRBV7-3 to TRBJ2-2; D ambiguous. This CDR3 is 14 amino acids long. Germline-derived CDR1 and CDR2 are SGHTA and FQGTGA. V was trimmed by 0 bases and J by 6 bases, leaving 8 bases between them. CDR3 amino acids: CASSLTWLSGELFF. CDR3 coding DNA: TGTGCCAGCAGCTTAACGTGGCTATCCGGGGAGCTGTTTTTT.